This TCR beta chain was sequenced in a study of blood T cell repertoires in COVID-19. About the study: Whether acute or convalescent, the COVID-19 samples came from the United States, Italy and Spain.

Repertoires were generated with immunoSEQ multiplex PCR, while TCRdb's copy carries only in-frame clones and drops some. This table has around 93,000 clones, 90% appearing once. V lost 1 base and J 2 bases, leaving 9 bases between the germline ends. Germline CDR1 SGHDT, CDR2 YYEEEE. The CDR3 covers 14 residues. The specimen was peripheral blood. V usage is TRBV5-6 and J usage is TRBJ1-1; D perhaps matches TRBD1 (6 bases). The receptor's source is a man aged 18 to 30 with COVID-19, enrolled during active disease. DNA for the CDR3: TGTGCCAGCAGCTTGACAGGGCTAAACACTGAAGCTTTCTTT. Translated, it gives CASSLTGLNTEAFF.